A selection of T cell receptor beta chains follows, all from one sample in a study of TIL therapy for anti-PD-1-resistant metastatic lung cancer. Profiled with immunoSEQ multiplex PCR; TCRdb holds only in-frame clones, not every one. The table has just over 45,000 clones, less than 80% seen once. The sample consisted of blood, taken at baseline. Receptors originate from a man aged 65 to 79 with non-small cell lung cancer. CDR3s include the opening cysteine and the closing phenylalanine or tryptophan. Fields, in order: clone size, V gene, J gene, D gene, CDR3 DNA, CDR3 protein. A D gene is named only where the DNA matches it firmly. The size of a clone is reported for some rows only, either as once, few or many, or as a class for expanded clones.

>few|TRBV19|TRBJ1-5|NA
TGTGCCAGTAGTATTCAGGGCCCTCAGCCCCAGCATTTT
CASSIQGPQPQHF
>NA|TRBV5-1|TRBJ2-3|TRBD2
TGCGCCAGCAGCTTTTCGGGGGGAAGCACAGATACGCAGTATTTT
CASSFSGGSTDTQYF
>NA|TRBV7-2|TRBJ2-4|TRBD1
TGTGCCAGCAGCCTACACGGACAGGGGCGGGACATTCAGTACTTC
CASSLHGQGRDIQYF
>NA|TRBV27|TRBJ1-5|TRBD1
TGTGCCAGCAGTTTTCAGGGGGCTAATCAGCCCCAGCATTTT
CASSFQGANQPQHF
>NA|TRBV11-2|TRBJ2-3|NA
TGTGCCAGCAGCTTAGCTGGCGGGAATCTATTAGATACGCAGTATTTT
CASSLAGGNLLDTQYF
>NA|TRBV7-8|TRBJ2-2|NA
TGTGCCACTACTTGGAGGGAGACCCCCGGGGAGCTGTTTTTT
CATTWRETPGELFF
>NA|TRBV2|TRBJ1-3|NA
TGTGCCAGCACCTTAGGAAACACCATATATTTT
CASTLGNTIYF
>NA|TRBV28|TRBJ1-1|NA
TGTGCCAGCGAATTGGTGGGGACCATGAACACTGAAGCTTTCTTT
CASELVGTMNTEAFF
>NA|TRBV5-4|TRBJ1-2|NA
TGTGCCAGCAGCTTACCCCAGGGCACCGACTATGGCTACACCTTC
CASSLPQGTDYGYTF
>once|TRBV5-6|TRBJ2-3|NA
TGTGCCAGCAGCTTTGACGGGCGCACAGATACGCAGTATTTT
CASSFDGRTDTQYF
>NA|TRBV28|TRBJ2-7|NA
TGTGCCAGCGGGCGACTGTCCTACGAGCAGTACTTC
CASGRLSYEQYF
>NA|TRBV4-1|TRBJ2-1|TRBD2
TGCGCCAGCAGCTTAACTAGCGGGGCCAATGAGCAGTTCTTC
CASSLTSGANEQFF
>NA|TRBV27|TRBJ1-1|TRBD1
TGTGCCAGCAGTTTGCAGGGGGCTCTGAAAACTGAAGCTTTCTTT
CASSLQGALKTEAFF
>NA|TRBV6-5|TRBJ1-5|NA
TGTGCCAGCGAAAAAGAGTGGGGGGACCAGCCCCAGCATTTT
CASEKEWGDQPQHF
>NA|TRBV5-4|TRBJ2-1|TRBD2
TGTGCCAGCAGCTCGGGAGCTAGCGGGAACAATGAGCAGTTCTTC
CASSSGASGNNEQFF
>once|TRBV7-2|TRBJ2-7|TRBD1
TGTGCCAGCAGCTTAGTGGTGGGACAGGGGTACGAGCAGTACTTC
CASSLVVGQGYEQYF
>NA|TRBV18|TRBJ2-2|NA
TGTGCCAGCTCATACAGGGTAAACACCGGGGAGCTGTTTTTT
CASSYRVNTGELFF
>NA|TRBV28|TRBJ2-7|TRBD1
TGTGCCAGCAACCTTGAGGGACAGGGGGTATACGAGCAGTACTTC
CASNLEGQGVYEQYF
>NA|TRBV28|TRBJ1-4|NA
TGTGCCAGCAGTTTACCGGGGGATAATGAAAAACTGTTTTTT
CASSLPGDNEKLFF
>NA|TRBV28|TRBJ1-1|TRBD1
TGTGCCAGCAGTTTAAACAGGGGGAACACTGAAGCTTTCTTT
CASSLNRGNTEAFF
>once|TRBV6-5|TRBJ1-4|NA
TGTGCCAGCAGTTACGAGGGGAGCAAACTGTTTTTT
CASSYEGSKLFF
>NA|TRBV4-1|TRBJ2-2|TRBD2
TGCGCCAGCTCGCGGGAGCAGACCGGGGAGCTGTTTTTT
CASSREQTGELFF
>NA|TRBV28|TRBJ1-4|NA
TGTGCCAGCAGTAGTTTTAGGATTAGCAGGGATACTAATGAAAAACTGTTTTTT
CASSSFRISRDTNEKLFF